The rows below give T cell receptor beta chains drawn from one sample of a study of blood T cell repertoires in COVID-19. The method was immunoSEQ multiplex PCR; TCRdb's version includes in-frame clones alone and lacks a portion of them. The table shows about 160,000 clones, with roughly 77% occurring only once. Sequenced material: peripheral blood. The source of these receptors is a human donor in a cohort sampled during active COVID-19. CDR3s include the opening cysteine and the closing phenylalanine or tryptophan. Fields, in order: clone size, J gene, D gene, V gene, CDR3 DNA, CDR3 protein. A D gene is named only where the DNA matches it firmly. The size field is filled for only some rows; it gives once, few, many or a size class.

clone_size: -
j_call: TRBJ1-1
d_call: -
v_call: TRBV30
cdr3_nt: TGTGCCTGGAGTGTGGTACAGCTTAACACTGAAGCTTTCTTT
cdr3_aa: CAWSVVQLNTEAFF

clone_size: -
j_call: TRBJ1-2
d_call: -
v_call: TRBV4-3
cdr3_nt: TGCGCCAGCAGCCACCGTGGGACCGGGGGGGGCTACACCTTC
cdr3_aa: CASSHRGTGGGYTF

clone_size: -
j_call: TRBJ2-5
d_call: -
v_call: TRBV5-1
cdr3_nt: TGCGCCAGACGAGCGGAAGAGACCCAGTACTTC
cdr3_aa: CARRAEETQYF

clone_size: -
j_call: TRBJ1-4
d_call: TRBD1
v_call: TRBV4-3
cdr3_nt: TGCGCCAGCAGCCGAATTACAGGGGGCCGGTTTGAAAAACTGTTTTTT
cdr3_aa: CASSRITGGRFEKLFF

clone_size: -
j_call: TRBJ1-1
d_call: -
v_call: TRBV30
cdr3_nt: TGTGCCTGGAGTCGGAACACTGAAGCTTTCTTT
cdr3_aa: CAWSRNTEAFF

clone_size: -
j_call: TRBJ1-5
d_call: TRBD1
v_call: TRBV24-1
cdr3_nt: TGTGCCACCAGTGCGGGACAGGGGGCGTGGGAGCCCCAGCATTTT
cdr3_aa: CATSAGQGAWEPQHF

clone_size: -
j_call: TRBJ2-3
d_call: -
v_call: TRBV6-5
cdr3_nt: TGTGCCAGCAGTTTAGACGGGAGCCCAGATACGCAGTATTTT
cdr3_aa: CASSLDGSPDTQYF

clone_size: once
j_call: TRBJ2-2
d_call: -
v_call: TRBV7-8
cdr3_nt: TGTGCCAGCAGCCCCCGACAGTACACCGGGGAGCTGTTTTTT
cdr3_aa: CASSPRQYTGELFF

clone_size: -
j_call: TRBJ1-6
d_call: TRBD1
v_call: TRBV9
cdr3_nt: TGTGCCAGCAGCGTAGGTGGGACAGTGAATTCACCCCTCCACTTT
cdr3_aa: CASSVGGTVNSPLHF

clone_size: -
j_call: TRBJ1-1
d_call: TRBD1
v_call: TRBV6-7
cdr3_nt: TGTGCCAGCAGTTCCCAGGGACAGCCGAACACTGAAGCTTTCTTT
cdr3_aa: CASSSQGQPNTEAFF

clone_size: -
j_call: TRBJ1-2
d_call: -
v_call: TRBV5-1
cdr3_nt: TGCGCCAGCAGCTTGGCCGGCCAGCCGGGCTATGGCTACACCTTC
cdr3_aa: CASSLAGQPGYGYTF

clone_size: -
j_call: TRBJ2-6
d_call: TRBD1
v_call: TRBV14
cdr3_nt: TGTGCCAGCAGCCAACGGGACAGGGGGCTTTCTGGGGCCAACGTCCTGACTTTC
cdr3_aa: CASSQRDRGLSGANVLTF

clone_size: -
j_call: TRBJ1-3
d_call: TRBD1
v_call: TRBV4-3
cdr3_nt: TGCGCCAGCAGCCAAGATCGGGACAGCTCTGGAAACACCATATATTTT
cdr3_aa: CASSQDRDSSGNTIYF